This is a list of T cell receptor beta chains from one sample in a study of cytomegalovirus exposure and HLA in healthy donors. Produced via immunoSEQ multiplex PCR; TCRdb's table is partial and in-frame only. This table has some 150,000 clones, under 85% appearing once. Sequenced sample: PBMCs. These receptors all stem from a human donor in good health. Each CDR3 is given with its conserved first and last residue. The order of the fields is clone size, J gene, D gene, V gene, CDR3 protein, CDR3 DNA. A D gene is named only where the DNA matches it firmly. Clone size is shown for a subset of rows, as once, few, many or a class of expanded clone.

abundance: .
j_gene: TRBJ2-5
d_gene: .
v_gene: TRBV5-6
CDR3aa: CASSVLQYQETQYF
CDR3nt: TGTGCCAGCAGCGTTCTTCAGTACCAAGAGACCCAGTACTTC

abundance: .
j_gene: TRBJ1-5
d_gene: .
v_gene: TRBV10-3
CDR3aa: CAIENPGQPQHF
CDR3nt: TGTGCCATCGAGAATCCGGGGCAGCCCCAGCATTTT

abundance: .
j_gene: TRBJ2-1
d_gene: TRBD2
v_gene: TRBV19
CDR3aa: CASTSGGGYYNEQFF
CDR3nt: TGTGCCAGTACTAGCGGGGGGGGGTATTACAATGAGCAGTTCTTC

abundance: once
j_gene: TRBJ2-7
d_gene: .
v_gene: TRBV19
CDR3aa: CASSIMVQTSYEQYF
CDR3nt: TGTGCCAGTAGTATTATGGTGCAGACTAGCTACGAGCAGTACTTC

abundance: .
j_gene: TRBJ2-7
d_gene: TRBD1
v_gene: TRBV6-5
CDR3aa: CASSYQGGQVYEQYF
CDR3nt: TGTGCCAGCAGTTACCAAGGGGGACAGGTCTACGAGCAGTACTTC

abundance: .
j_gene: TRBJ1-1
d_gene: .
v_gene: TRBV30
CDR3aa: CAWRERGGFGTEAFF
CDR3nt: TGTGCCTGGAGAGAGAGAGGTGGGTTTGGCACTGAAGCTTTCTTT

abundance: .
j_gene: TRBJ2-5
d_gene: TRBD1
v_gene: TRBV7-9
CDR3aa: CASSPSRDRVPGETQYF
CDR3nt: TGTGCCAGCAGCCCGTCCCGGGACAGGGTCCCCGGGGAGACCCAGTACTTC

abundance: few
j_gene: TRBJ1-2
d_gene: .
v_gene: TRBV30
CDR3aa: CAWSYQGSGGTF
CDR3nt: TGTGCCTGGAGTTATCAGGGGAGTGGAGGCACCTTC

abundance: .
j_gene: TRBJ1-6
d_gene: TRBD1
v_gene: TRBV4-3
CDR3aa: CASSQGQVPNSPLHF
CDR3nt: TGCGCCAGCAGCCAGGGACAGGTACCTAATTCACCCCTCCACTTT

abundance: .
j_gene: TRBJ2-7
d_gene: .
v_gene: TRBV6-6
CDR3aa: CASSQQTAYEQYF
CDR3nt: TGTGCCAGCAGCCAACAGACGGCCTACGAGCAGTACTTC

abundance: .
j_gene: TRBJ2-1
d_gene: TRBD2
v_gene: TRBV7-9
CDR3aa: CASSLALAGEGEQFF
CDR3nt: TGTGCCAGCAGCTTAGCATTAGCGGGGGAGGGTGAGCAGTTCTTC

abundance: .
j_gene: TRBJ1-2
d_gene: TRBD1
v_gene: TRBV5-1
CDR3aa: CASSLYTGGRDYGYTF
CDR3nt: TGCGCCAGCAGCCTTTATACAGGGGGCAGGGACTATGGCTACACCTTC

abundance: .
j_gene: TRBJ1-5
d_gene: TRBD1
v_gene: TRBV5-4
CDR3aa: CASSDGTGDQPQHF
CDR3nt: TGTGCCAGCAGCGACGGGACAGGGGATCAGCCCCAGCATTTT

abundance: .
j_gene: TRBJ1-2
d_gene: .
v_gene: TRBV30
CDR3aa: CAWSLRLGYTF
CDR3nt: TGTGCCTGGAGCCTGAGACTTGGCTACACCTTC

abundance: .
j_gene: TRBJ2-3
d_gene: .
v_gene: TRBV27
CDR3aa: CASRLPGLGTDTQYF
CDR3nt: TGTGCCAGCAGACTACCGGGACTTGGCACAGATACGCAGTATTTT

abundance: few
j_gene: TRBJ1-2
d_gene: .
v_gene: TRBV5-4
CDR3aa: CASSFFTANYGYTF
CDR3nt: TGTGCCAGCAGCTTCTTCACGGCTAACTATGGCTACACCTTC

abundance: .
j_gene: TRBJ1-2
d_gene: TRBD1
v_gene: TRBV25-1
CDR3aa: CASSEPGQVFYGYTF
CDR3nt: TGTGCCAGCAGTGAACCGGGACAGGTATTCTATGGCTACACCTTC

abundance: .
j_gene: TRBJ2-5
d_gene: TRBD2
v_gene: TRBV7-8
CDR3aa: CASSLGGTRQETQYF
CDR3nt: TGTGCCAGCAGCTTAGGGGGGACTAGACAAGAGACCCAGTACTTC

abundance: .
j_gene: TRBJ1-5
d_gene: TRBD1
v_gene: TRBV15
CDR3aa: CATSRDDRGNQPQHF
CDR3nt: TGTGCCACCAGCAGGGATGACAGGGGAAATCAGCCCCAGCATTTT

abundance: once
j_gene: TRBJ1-2
d_gene: .
v_gene: TRBV10-3
CDR3aa: CAINGEGDGYTF
CDR3nt: TGTGCCATCAATGGCGAGGGCGATGGCTACACCTTC

abundance: .
j_gene: TRBJ1-3
d_gene: .
v_gene: TRBV2
CDR3aa: CASSDGGPSSGNTIYF
CDR3nt: TGTGCCAGCAGTGATGGGGGCCCATCTTCTGGAAACACCATATATTTT

abundance: .
j_gene: TRBJ1-1
d_gene: TRBD1
v_gene: TRBV9
CDR3aa: CASSVDPRGPEAFF
CDR3nt: TGTGCCAGCAGCGTAGACCCGAGGGGGCCTGAAGCTTTCTTT

abundance: .
j_gene: TRBJ2-7
d_gene: .
v_gene: TRBV7-3
CDR3aa: CASSLSMGLPYEQYF
CDR3nt: TGTGCCAGCAGCTTATCGATGGGACTTCCCTACGAGCAGTACTTC

abundance: .
j_gene: TRBJ2-3
d_gene: TRBD2
v_gene: TRBV4-3
CDR3aa: CASSQDGGGTDTQYF
CDR3nt: TGCGCCAGCAGCCAAGACGGGGGGGGGACAGATACGCAGTATTTT

abundance: .
j_gene: TRBJ1-1
d_gene: TRBD1
v_gene: TRBV19
CDR3aa: CASSIRTGMNTEAFF
CDR3nt: TGTGCCAGTAGTATAAGGACAGGGATGAACACTGAAGCTTTCTTT

abundance: once
j_gene: TRBJ2-5
d_gene: TRBD1
v_gene: TRBV27
CDR3aa: CASSPPGGETQYF
CDR3nt: TGTGCCAGCAGTCCCCCAGGGGGTGAGACCCAGTACTTC

abundance: .
j_gene: TRBJ2-1
d_gene: .
v_gene: TRBV4-1
CDR3aa: CASSQASNEQFF
CDR3nt: TGCGCCAGCAGCCAAGCCAGCAATGAGCAGTTCTTC

abundance: .
j_gene: TRBJ1-2
d_gene: TRBD1
v_gene: TRBV5-4
CDR3aa: CASSSALQGAFYGYTF
CDR3nt: TGTGCCAGCAGCTCTGCCCTCCAGGGGGCGTTCTATGGCTACACCTTC

abundance: .
j_gene: TRBJ2-2
d_gene: .
v_gene: TRBV25-1
CDR3aa: CASRKQNTGELFF
CDR3nt: TGTGCCAGCAGGAAGCAGAACACCGGGGAGCTGTTTTTT

abundance: once
j_gene: TRBJ1-6
d_gene: .
v_gene: TRBV18
CDR3aa: CASSSESGSPLHF
CDR3nt: TGTGCCAGCTCATCCGAATCGGGTTCACCCCTCCACTTT

abundance: .
j_gene: TRBJ1-5
d_gene: TRBD1
v_gene: TRBV29-1
CDR3aa: CSVGQGSNQPQHF
CDR3nt: TGCAGCGTTGGACAGGGGAGCAATCAGCCCCAGCATTTT

abundance: .
j_gene: TRBJ2-1
d_gene: TRBD2
v_gene: TRBV27
CDR3aa: CASSLSGRANEQFF
CDR3nt: TGTGCCAGCAGTTTATCGGGGAGGGCAAATGAGCAGTTCTTC

abundance: once
j_gene: TRBJ1-4
d_gene: .
v_gene: TRBV27
CDR3aa: CASSPLTNEKLFF
CDR3nt: TGTGCCAGCAGTCCACTAACTAATGAAAAACTGTTTTTT

abundance: .
j_gene: TRBJ2-1
d_gene: .
v_gene: TRBV9
CDR3aa: CASSQLHYNEQFF
CDR3nt: TGTGCCAGCAGTCAACTGCACTACAATGAGCAGTTCTTC

abundance: few
j_gene: TRBJ1-2
d_gene: .
v_gene: TRBV4-3
CDR3aa: CASSQYSANYGYTF
CDR3nt: TGCGCCAGCAGCCAGTATAGTGCTAACTATGGCTACACCTTC

abundance: .
j_gene: TRBJ2-7
d_gene: .
v_gene: TRBV4-3
CDR3aa: CASSQAAQAPQYF
CDR3nt: TGCGCCAGCAGCCAAGCGGCTCAGGCGCCCCAGTACTTC

abundance: .
j_gene: TRBJ1-1
d_gene: TRBD1
v_gene: TRBV5-1
CDR3aa: CASSAGQGMNTEAFF
CDR3nt: TGCGCCAGCAGCGCGGGACAGGGAATGAACACTGAAGCTTTCTTT

abundance: .
j_gene: TRBJ1-6
d_gene: TRBD1
v_gene: TRBV30
CDR3aa: CAWAGTDNSPLHF
CDR3nt: TGTGCCTGGGCCGGGACAGATAATTCACCCCTCCACTTT

abundance: few
j_gene: TRBJ2-6
d_gene: .
v_gene: TRBV5-1
CDR3aa: CASSLRAGANVLTF
CDR3nt: TGCGCCAGCAGCCTCAGGGCTGGGGCCAACGTCCTGACTTTC

abundance: once
j_gene: TRBJ1-6
d_gene: .
v_gene: TRBV11-2
CDR3aa: CASSPGSSYNSPLHF
CDR3nt: TGTGCCAGCAGCCCGGGGAGCTCCTATAATTCACCCCTCCACTTT

abundance: once
j_gene: TRBJ2-3
d_gene: TRBD1
v_gene: TRBV7-2
CDR3aa: CASSLTPDRGTDTQYF
CDR3nt: TGTGCCAGCAGTTTAACCCCCGACAGGGGCACAGATACGCAGTATTTT

abundance: .
j_gene: TRBJ2-1
d_gene: .
v_gene: TRBV5-1
CDR3aa: CASSLQGRRLEQFF
CDR3nt: TGCGCCAGCAGCCTGCAAGGGAGAAGACTAGAGCAGTTCTTC

abundance: .
j_gene: TRBJ1-1
d_gene: TRBD1
v_gene: TRBV6-1
CDR3aa: CASSEDTGAEAFF
CDR3nt: TGTGCCAGCAGTGAAGACACAGGGGCTGAAGCTTTCTTT

abundance: few
j_gene: TRBJ2-2
d_gene: .
v_gene: TRBV7-3
CDR3aa: CASSLYPPPNTGELFF
CDR3nt: TGTGCCAGCAGCTTATATCCCCCCCCGAACACCGGGGAGCTGTTTTTT